This T cell receptor (beta chain) was sequenced for a study of T cells in Graves' hyperthyroidism and ophthalmopathy (dated by TCRdb to between 2018 and 2021). General notes on the study: Peripheral blood samples were taken at initial diagnosis, before any treatment was given. According to the paper, TCR Vbeta CDR3 sequencing was carried out on around 140 peripheral blood samples, which came from some 41 ophthalmopathy, about 75 hyperthyroidism and some 17 progressor patients. In addition, the study compared T-cell repertoires in thyroid tissue and in blood from over 5 Graves' hyperthyroidism patients. Whether ophthalmopathy could be predicted prospectively was tested in an independent validation cohort made up of under 20 hyperthyroidism patients plus 17 patients who later progressed to ophthalmopathy. Once sampling was done, hyperthyroidism patients were given methimazole at a starting dose of 30 mg daily, whereas ophthalmopathy patients were given high-dose intravenous methylprednisolone. To identify TCR V-J signatures that set the groups apart, the researchers used a discovery cohort of 100 patients, made up of 43 with Graves' ophthalmopathy and 57 with stable Graves' hyperthyroidism. The roughly 100 discovery patients were randomly divided into training and test sets at a 7:3 ratio.

The research as a whole found: In validation, progression to ophthalmopathy was predicted by the model with 65% to 71% sensitivity and roughly 72% specificity, a median of approximately 7.1 months before onset. No statistical method was used to fix the sample size in advance, and group allocation was not hidden from the investigators. Most expanded thyroid clonotypes (frequency above 0.001) were also detected in blood, suggesting blood repertoires may reflect thyroid immune responses. Ophthalmopathy was separated from stable hyperthyroidism by a 13 V-J signature model, with about 88% sensitivity and approximately 84% specificity obtained in cross-validation and 80%/75% obtained in testing.

Germline trimming: 6 bases from V, 6 bases from J; junction bases outside gene matches: 13. From its cysteine to its phenylalanine, the CDR3 spans 15 amino acids. The DNA shown is the 45-base CDR3, in frame from base 1. From the germline V gene, CDR1 is MNHNS and CDR2 is SASEGT. Stable Graves' hyperthyroidism was defined as the absence of progression to ophthalmopathy over 18 months of follow-up. Hyperthyroidism patients were aged 18 to 65 years and newly diagnosed, with disease duration of less than 2 months. The study excluded patients with uncontrolled infections, other autoimmune diseases, pregnancy or lactation. Diagnoses were established on the basis of clinical symptoms, serum thyroxine and TRAb, thyroid ultrasound, and orbital computed tomography. PBMCs were isolated from more than 9 ml of fresh peripheral blood by Ficoll-Paque density gradient centrifugation. Trizol reagent was used to extract total RNA, and RNA quality was then checked on an Agilent 2100 Bioanalyzer.

The TCR beta CDR3 regions were amplified from the RNA transcripts. The TCR CDR3 was subjected to a first round of RT-PCR using the HTBI primer set and the Qiagen OneStep RT-PCR kit. Libraries were constructed in a second round of multiplex PCR, after which size selection and purification were performed. Libraries were sequenced paired-end with 100 bp reads on an Illumina HiSeq2000. On the authors' methods: SOAPnuke was used to process the raw data, removing reads that contained adapters or uncalled bases, had a mean Phred below 15, or lacked an exact match to the constant primer or identifier. COPE v1.2.5 was used to merge high-quality paired reads, and clonotypes were defined as unique nucleotide sequences. Clonotypes were aligned to IMGT TRBV, TRBD and TRBJ reference segments using MiTCR v1.1. Only V-J combinations with frequency above 0.0001, covering roughly 99% of repertoires, were analysed. The TCS score was defined as F50 (clonal expansion) divided by E x V (chaos), with BLOSUM62-based TCRdist calculated between CDR3 peptides within each V-J. Welch's t-statistics and random forest reduced around 510 V-J features to 10 to 15, which were used in a naive Bayes classifier (R e1071). In TCRdb, the public reads were trimmed at Q25 with fastp and aligned with MiXCR, with productive beta chains retained. Identical CDR3 protein sequences are pooled into one entry, listed with their most common genes and DNA. These V and J calls rely on TCRdb rather than the paper's analysis. This sample gives approximately 380,000 distinct CDR3 sequences in total; over 15% of them show up just once. The ten largest clones add up to around 4% of the sample.

This clonotype was found many times. There is no known antigen for this receptor. Base qualities were left out, and no much larger clone turns up one base away. Here the chain combines TRBV6-1 and TRBJ2-7; TRBD1 lines up with 8 middle nucleotides. This receptor was identified in a woman between 18 and 29 years old with Graves' hyperthyroidism. Sequencing was performed on blood. The CDR3 protein is CASSGFRGRVSEQYF. The DNA sequence is given as TGTGCCAGCAGCGGATTCAGGGGGCGCGTGAGCGAGCAGTACTTC.